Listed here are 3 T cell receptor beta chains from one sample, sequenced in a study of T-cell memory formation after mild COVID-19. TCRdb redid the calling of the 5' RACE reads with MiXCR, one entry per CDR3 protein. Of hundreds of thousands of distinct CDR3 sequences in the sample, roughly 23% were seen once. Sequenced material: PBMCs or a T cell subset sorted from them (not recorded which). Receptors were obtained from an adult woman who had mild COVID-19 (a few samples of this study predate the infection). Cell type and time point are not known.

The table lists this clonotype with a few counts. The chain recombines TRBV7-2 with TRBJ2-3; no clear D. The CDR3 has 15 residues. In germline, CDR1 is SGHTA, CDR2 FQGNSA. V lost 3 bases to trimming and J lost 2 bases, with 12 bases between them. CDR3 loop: CASSLKRYLTDTQYF. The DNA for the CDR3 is TGTGCCAGCAGCTTGAAACGCTACCTCACAGATACGCAGTATTTT.

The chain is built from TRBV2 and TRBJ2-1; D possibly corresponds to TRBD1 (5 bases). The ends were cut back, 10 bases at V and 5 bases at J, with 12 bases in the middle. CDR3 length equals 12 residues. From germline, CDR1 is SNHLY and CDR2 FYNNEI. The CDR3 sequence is CATQGPNNEQFF. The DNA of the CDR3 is TGTGCCACGCAGGGCCCCAACAATGAGCAGTTCTTC.

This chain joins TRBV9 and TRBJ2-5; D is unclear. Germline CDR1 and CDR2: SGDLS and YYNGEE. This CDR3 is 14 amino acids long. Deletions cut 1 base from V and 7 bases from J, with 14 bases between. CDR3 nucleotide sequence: TGTGCCAGCAGCGTAAAACCCCTATCGGGGACCCAGTACTTC. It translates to CASSVKPLSGTQYF.